Here is one T cell receptor (beta chain) with its context. The sample comes from a study of CD8 T cells in Susac syndrome. It was with random hexamers that 0.5 to 1 ug RNA was reverse transcribed. From the immunoSEQ multiplex PCR reads, TCRdb called clonotypes with MiXCR, one entry per CDR3 protein. The sample has about 180,000 distinct CDR3 sequences; 94% are singletons. This TCR was sampled from a human donor with Susac syndrome. Sequencing input: CD4+ T cells from PBMCs.

In DNA form, the CDR3 reads TGTGCCAGCAGTTTAGGCAGGGGAGTTTCAACCGGGGAGCTGTTTTTT. It codes for CASSLGRGVSTGELFF. The chain links TRBV12-3 or TRBV12-4 to TRBJ2-2; D may be TRBD1 (6 bases). V lost 1 base, J lost 5 bases, and 14 bases lay in between. This CDR3 has 16 amino acids.